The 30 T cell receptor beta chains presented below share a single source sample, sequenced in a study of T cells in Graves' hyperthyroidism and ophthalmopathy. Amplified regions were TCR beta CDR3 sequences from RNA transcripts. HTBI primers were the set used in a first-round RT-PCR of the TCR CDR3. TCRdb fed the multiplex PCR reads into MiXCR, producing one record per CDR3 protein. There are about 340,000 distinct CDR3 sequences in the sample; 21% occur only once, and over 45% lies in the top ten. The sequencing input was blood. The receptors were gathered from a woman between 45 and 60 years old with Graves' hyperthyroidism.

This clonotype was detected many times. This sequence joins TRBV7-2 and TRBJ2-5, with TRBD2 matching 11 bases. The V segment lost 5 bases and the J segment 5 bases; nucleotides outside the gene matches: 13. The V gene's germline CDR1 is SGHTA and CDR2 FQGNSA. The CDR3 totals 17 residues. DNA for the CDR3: TGTGCCAGCAGCCCCAGGGGGCTAGCGGGGGGCGGGGAGACCCAGTACTTC. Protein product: CASSPRGLAGGGETQYF.

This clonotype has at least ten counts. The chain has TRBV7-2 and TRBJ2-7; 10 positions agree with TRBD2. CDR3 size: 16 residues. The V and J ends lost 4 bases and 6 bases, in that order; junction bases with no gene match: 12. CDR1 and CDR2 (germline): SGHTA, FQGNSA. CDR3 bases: TGTGCCAGCAGCTCGACGCAGGGACTAGCGTACCTCGAGCAGTACTTC. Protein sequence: CASSSTQGLAYLEQYF.

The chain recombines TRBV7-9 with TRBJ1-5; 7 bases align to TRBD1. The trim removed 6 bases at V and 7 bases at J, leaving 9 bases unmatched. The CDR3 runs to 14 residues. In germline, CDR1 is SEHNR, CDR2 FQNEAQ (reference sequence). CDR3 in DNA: TGTGCCAGCAGTAACCCAGGGGGAGGACAGCCCCAGCATTTT. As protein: CASSNPGGGQPQHF.

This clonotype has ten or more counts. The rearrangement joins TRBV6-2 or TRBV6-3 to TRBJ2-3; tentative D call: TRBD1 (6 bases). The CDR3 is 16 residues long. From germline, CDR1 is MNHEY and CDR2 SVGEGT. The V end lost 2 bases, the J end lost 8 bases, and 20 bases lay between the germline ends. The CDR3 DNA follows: TGTGCCAGCAGTTACCCACCGACAGGCACCCTGGGTACGCAGTATTTT. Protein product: CASSYPPTGTLGTQYF.

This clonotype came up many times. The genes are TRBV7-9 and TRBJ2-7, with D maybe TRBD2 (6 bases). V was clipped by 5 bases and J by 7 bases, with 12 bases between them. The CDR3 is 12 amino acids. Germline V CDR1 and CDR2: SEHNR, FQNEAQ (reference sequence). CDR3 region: CASSPGGLEQYF. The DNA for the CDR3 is TGTGCCAGCAGCCCTGGGGGGTTGGAGCAGTACTTC.

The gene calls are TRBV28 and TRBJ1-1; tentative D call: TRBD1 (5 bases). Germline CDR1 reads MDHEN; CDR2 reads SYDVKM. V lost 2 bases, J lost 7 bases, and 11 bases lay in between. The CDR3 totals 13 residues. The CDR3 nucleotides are TGTGCCAGCAGTTTAACGGGACGGGGTGAAGCTTTCTTT. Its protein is CASSLTGRGEAFF.

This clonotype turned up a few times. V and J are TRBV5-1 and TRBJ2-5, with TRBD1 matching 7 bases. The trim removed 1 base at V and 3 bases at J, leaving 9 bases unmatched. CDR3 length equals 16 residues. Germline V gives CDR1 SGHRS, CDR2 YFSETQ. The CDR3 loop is CASSLLPGGEKETQYF. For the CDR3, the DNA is TGCGCCAGCAGCTTGCTCCCAGGGGGTGAGAAAGAGACCCAGTACTTC. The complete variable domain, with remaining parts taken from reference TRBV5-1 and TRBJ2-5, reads KAGVTQTPRYLIKTRGQQVTLSCSPISGHRSVSWYQQTPGQGLQFLFEYFSETQRNKGNFPGRFSGRQFSNSRSEMNVSTLELGDSALYLCASSLLPGGEKETQYFGPGTRLLVL.

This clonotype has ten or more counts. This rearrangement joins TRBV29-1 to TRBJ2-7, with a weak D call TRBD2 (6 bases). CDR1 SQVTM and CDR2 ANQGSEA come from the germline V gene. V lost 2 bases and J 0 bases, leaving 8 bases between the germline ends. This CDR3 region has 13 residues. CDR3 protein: CSVERGGSYEQYF. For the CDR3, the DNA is TGCAGCGTTGAAAGGGGAGGCTCCTACGAGCAGTACTTC.

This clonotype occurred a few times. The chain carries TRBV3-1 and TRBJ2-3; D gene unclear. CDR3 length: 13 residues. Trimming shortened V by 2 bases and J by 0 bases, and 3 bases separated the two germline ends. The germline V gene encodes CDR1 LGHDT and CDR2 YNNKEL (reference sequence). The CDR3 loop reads CASSQPSTDTQYF. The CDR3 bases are TGTGCCAGCAGCCAACCTAGCACAGATACGCAGTATTTT.

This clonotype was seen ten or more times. The CDR3 region is CASSLAGQGGEKLFF. CDR3 nucleotides: TGTGCCAGCAGCTTAGCGGGACAGGGAGGCGAAAAACTGTTTTTT. The gene calls are TRBV5-5 and TRBJ1-4; 9 nucleotides line up with TRBD1. CDR3 length equals 15 residues. Germline-derived CDR1 and CDR2 are SGHKS and YYEKEE (reference sequence). The V gene end was trimmed by 2 bases and the J gene end by 8 bases; junction bases not matched to a gene: 7.

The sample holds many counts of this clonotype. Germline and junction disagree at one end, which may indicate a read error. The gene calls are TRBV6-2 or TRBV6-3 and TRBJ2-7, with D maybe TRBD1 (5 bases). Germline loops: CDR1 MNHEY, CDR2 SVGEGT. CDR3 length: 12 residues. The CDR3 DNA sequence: TGTGCCAGCAGTGCGACAGTCTACGAGCAGCACTTC. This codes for CASSATVYEQHF.

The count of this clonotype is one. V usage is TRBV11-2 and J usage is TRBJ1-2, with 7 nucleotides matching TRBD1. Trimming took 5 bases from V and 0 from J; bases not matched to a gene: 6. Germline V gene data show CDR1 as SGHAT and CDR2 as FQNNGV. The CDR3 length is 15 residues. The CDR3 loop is CASSLRGVTNYGYTF. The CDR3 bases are TGTGCCAGCAGCCTCAGGGGGGTAACTAACTATGGCTACACCTTC.

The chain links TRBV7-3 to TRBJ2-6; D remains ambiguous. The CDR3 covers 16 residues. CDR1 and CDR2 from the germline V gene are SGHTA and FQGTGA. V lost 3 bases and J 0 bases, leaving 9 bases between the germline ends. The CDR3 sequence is CASSLGLPSGANVLTF. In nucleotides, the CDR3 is TGTGCCAGCAGCTTGGGCCTGCCCTCTGGGGCCAACGTCCTGACTTTC.

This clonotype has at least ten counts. The CDR3 sequence is CASSGGTGGNQPQHF. The CDR3 nucleotides read TGTGCCAGCAGTGGGGGGACGGGTGGCAATCAGCCCCAGCATTTT. The chain links TRBV28 to TRBJ1-5, with D perhaps matching TRBD1 (5 bases). CDR3 length: 15 amino acids. The V end lost 5 bases, the J end lost 2 bases, and 13 bases lay between the germline ends. The germline gives CDR1 MDHEN, CDR2 SYDVKM.

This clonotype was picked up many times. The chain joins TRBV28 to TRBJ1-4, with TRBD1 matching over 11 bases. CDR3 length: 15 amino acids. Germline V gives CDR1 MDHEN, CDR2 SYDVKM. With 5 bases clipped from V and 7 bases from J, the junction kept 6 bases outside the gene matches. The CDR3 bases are TGTGCCAGCAGTCTAGGGACAGGGGGAAGTGAAAAACTGTTTTTT. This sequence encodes CASSLGTGGSEKLFF.

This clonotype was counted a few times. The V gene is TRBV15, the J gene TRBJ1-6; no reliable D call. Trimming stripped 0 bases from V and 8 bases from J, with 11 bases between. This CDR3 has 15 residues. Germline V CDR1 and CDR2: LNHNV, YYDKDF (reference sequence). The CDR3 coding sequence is TGTGCCACCAGCAGAGATGCGGCCGTCGATTCACCCCTCCACTTT. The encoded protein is CATSRDAAVDSPLHF.

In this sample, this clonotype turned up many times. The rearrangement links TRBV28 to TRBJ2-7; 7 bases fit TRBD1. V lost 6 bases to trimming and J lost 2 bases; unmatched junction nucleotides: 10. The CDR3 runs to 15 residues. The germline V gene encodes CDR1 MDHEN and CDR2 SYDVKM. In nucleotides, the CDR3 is TGTGCCAGCAGCAACCAGGGGGTTGGGGCCTACGAGCAGTACTTC. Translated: CASSNQGVGAYEQYF.

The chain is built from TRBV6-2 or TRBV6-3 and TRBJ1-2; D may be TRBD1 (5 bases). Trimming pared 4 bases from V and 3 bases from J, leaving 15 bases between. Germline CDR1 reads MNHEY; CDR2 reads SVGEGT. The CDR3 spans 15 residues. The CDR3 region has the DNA TGTGCCAGCAGTTCGACGACAGTCCCCTACTATGGCTACACCTTC. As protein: CASSSTTVPYYGYTF.

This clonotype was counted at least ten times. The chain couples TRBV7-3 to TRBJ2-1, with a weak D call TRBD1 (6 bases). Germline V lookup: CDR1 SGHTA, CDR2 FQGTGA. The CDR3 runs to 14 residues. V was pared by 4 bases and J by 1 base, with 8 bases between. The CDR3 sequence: CASSSGQSYNEQFF. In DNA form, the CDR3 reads TGTGCCAGCAGCTCCGGACAGTCCTACAATGAGCAGTTCTTC.

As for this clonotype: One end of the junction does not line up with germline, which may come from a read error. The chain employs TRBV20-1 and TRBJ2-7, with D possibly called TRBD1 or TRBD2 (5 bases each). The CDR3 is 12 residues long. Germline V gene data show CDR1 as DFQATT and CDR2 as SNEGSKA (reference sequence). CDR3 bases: TGCAGCGCTAGCTTTAGGGACGGCGAGCAGTACTTC. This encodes CSASFRDGEQYF.

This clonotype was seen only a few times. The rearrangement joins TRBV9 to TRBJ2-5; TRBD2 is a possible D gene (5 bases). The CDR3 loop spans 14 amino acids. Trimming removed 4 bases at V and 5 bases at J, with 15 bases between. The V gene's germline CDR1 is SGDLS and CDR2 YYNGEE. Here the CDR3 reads CASSTGSLGETQYF. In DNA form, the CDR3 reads TGTGCCAGCAGCACGGGGTCTTTGGGGGAGACCCAGTACTTC.

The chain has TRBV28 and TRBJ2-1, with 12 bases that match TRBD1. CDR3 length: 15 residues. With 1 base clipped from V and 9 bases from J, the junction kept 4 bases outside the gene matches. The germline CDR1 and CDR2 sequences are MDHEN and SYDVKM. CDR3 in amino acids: CASSLSGQGALEQFF. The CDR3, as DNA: TGTGCCAGCAGTTTATCGGGACAGGGGGCACTTGAGCAGTTCTTC.

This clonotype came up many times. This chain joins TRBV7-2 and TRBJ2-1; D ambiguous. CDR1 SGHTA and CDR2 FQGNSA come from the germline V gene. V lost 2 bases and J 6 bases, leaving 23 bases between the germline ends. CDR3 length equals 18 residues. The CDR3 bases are TGTGCCAGCAGCTTATTGCTTAGCCGATTTGAAATGATCAATGAGCAGTTCTTC. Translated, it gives CASSLLLSRFEMINEQFF.

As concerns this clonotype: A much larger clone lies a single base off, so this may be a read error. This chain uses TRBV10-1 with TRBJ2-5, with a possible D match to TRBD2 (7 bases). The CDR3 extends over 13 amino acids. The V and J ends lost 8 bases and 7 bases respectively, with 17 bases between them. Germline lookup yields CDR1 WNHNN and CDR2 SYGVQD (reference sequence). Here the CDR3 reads CASSLKGGGTQYF. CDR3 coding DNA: TGCGCCAGCTCCTTGAAGGGAGGGGGGACCCAGTACTTC.

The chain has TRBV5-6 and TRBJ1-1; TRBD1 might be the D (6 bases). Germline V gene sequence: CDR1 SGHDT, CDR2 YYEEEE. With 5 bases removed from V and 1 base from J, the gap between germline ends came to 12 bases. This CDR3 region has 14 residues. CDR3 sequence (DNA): TGTGCCAGCAGAACCCAGGGGCGGAACACTGAAGCTTTCTTT. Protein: CASRTQGRNTEAFF.

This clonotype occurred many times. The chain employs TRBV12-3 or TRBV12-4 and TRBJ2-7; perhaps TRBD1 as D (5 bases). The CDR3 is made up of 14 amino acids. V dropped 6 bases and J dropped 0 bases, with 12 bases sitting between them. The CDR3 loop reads CASSTGHSSYEQYF. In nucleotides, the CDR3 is TGTGCCAGCAGCACAGGCCACAGCTCCTACGAGCAGTACTTC.

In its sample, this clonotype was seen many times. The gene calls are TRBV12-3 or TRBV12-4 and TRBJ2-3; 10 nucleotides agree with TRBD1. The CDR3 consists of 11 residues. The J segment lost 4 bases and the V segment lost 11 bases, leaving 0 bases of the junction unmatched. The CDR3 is CAGQGADTQYF. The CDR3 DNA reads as TGTGCCGGACAGGGGGCAGATACGCAGTATTTT.

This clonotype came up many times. CDR3 sequence (DNA): TGCAGCGTTGGATCAGGGGGCGGCCAAGAGACCCAGTACTTC. Amino acid sequence: CSVGSGGGQETQYF. The chain combines TRBV29-1 with TRBJ2-5, with 8 bases that match TRBD1. Germline CDR1 is SQVTM and CDR2 is ANQGSEA. The CDR3 runs to 14 residues. The V segment lost 4 bases and the J segment 1 base; nucleotides outside the gene matches: 5.

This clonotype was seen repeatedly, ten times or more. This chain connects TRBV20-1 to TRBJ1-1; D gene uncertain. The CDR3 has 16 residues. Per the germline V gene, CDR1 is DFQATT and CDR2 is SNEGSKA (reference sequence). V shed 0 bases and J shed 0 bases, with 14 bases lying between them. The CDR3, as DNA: TGCAGTGCTAGAGATTCCGGTACGACACTGAACACTGAAGCTTTCTTT. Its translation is CSARDSGTTLNTEAFF.

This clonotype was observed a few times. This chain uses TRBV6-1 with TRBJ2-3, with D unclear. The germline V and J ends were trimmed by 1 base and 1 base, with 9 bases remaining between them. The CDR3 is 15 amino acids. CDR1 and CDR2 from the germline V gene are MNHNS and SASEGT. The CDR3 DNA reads TGTGCCAGCAGTGAAGTACCCGGACGCACAGATACGCAGTATTTT. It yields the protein CASSEVPGRTDTQYF.